The entry below describes one TCR beta chain. This sample was taken from a study of blood T cell repertoires in COVID-19. The CDR3 is 16 residues long. Germline trimming cut 1 base from V and 6 bases from J; bases unmatched to any gene: 7. Germline V gives CDR1 SGHAT, CDR2 FQNNGV. The method was immunoSEQ multiplex PCR; TCRdb's version includes in-frame clones alone and lacks a portion of them. This sample carries 250,000 to 350,000 clones, about 85% of them seen once, and the ten largest clones take about 2.2%. The source is a woman in her 50s who had recovered from COVID-19. The gene calls are TRBV11-2 and TRBJ2-1; 9 bases match TRBD2. The sequencing input was peripheral blood. The CDR3 DNA sequence: TGTGCCAGCAGCTTAGCGAGTGCGGGGGGGGGCAATGAGCAGTTCTTC. Amino acids: CASSLASAGGGNEQFF.